The following is a TCR beta chain sequence with its context. The source of the sample is a study of blood T cell repertoires in COVID-19. Allocation to cohorts depended on clinical history reported by the participants. As processed by the authors: Amplification of reference gene primers provided the estimated nucleated cell counts. This table comes from immunoSEQ multiplex PCR, and its TCRdb copy is limited to in-frame clones, with some not included. The D gene and trimming were derived from the DNA, and the V and J assignments and clone size from that table. Among approximately 280,000 clones listed, roughly 89% were seen once. Trimming took 2 bases from V and 5 from J; bases not matched to a gene: 7. The V gene's germline CDR1 is WNHNN and CDR2 SYGVQD (reference sequence). CDR3 length: 15 residues.

This chain links TRBV10-1 with TRBJ2-3; 7 bases line up with TRBD2. This receptor was identified in a woman aged 60 to 75 who had recovered from COVID-19. The sample was PBMCs or T cells enriched from blood (not recorded which). The CDR3 protein is CASSELQREIDTQYF. CDR3 DNA: TGCGCCAGCAGTGAGCTACAGCGGGAAATAGATACGCAGTATTTT.